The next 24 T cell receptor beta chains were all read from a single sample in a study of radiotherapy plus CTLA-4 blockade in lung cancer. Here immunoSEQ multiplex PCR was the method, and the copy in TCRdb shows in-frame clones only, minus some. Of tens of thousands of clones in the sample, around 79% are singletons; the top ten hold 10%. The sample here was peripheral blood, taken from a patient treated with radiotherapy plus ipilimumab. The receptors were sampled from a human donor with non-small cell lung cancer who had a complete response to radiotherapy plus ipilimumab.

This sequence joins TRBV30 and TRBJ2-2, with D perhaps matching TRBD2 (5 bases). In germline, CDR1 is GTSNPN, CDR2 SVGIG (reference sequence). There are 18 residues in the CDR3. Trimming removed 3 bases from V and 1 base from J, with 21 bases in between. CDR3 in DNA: TGTGCCTGGAGGGTCGGGAAGGGAGTATTTGGGAACACCGGGGAGCTGTTTTTT. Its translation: CAWRVGKGVFGNTGELFF.

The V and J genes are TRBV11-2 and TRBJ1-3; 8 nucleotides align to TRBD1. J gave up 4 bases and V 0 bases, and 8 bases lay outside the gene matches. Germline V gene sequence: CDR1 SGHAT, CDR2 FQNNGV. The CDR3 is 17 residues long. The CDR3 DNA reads TGTGCCAGCAGCTTAGATCTAAGGACAGGGTCCGGAAACACCATATATTTT. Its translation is CASSLDLRTGSGNTIYF.

CDR3 residues: CASRTGGIGNSPLHF. CDR3 nucleotide sequence: TGTGCCAGCAGGACAGGGGGCATAGGGAATTCACCCCTCCACTTT. The chain recombines TRBV6-5 with TRBJ1-6; 10 nucleotides line up with TRBD1. The CDR3 loop spans 15 amino acids. Germline V lookup: CDR1 MNHEY, CDR2 SVGAGI. The V segment lost 6 bases and the J segment 7 bases; nucleotides outside the gene matches: 6.

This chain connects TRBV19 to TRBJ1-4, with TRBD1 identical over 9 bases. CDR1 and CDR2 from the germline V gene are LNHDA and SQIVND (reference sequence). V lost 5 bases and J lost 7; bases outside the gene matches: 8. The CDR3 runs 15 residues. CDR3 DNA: TGTGCCAGTAGTCTTCGGACAGGGGATTTTGAAAAACTGTTTTTT. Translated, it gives CASSLRTGDFEKLFF.

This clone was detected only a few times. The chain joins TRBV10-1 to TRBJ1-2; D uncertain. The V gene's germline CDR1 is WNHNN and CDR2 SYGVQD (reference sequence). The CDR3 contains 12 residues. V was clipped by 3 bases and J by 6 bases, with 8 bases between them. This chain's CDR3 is CASSDGGNGYTF. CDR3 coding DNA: TGCGCCAGCAGTGATGGTGGGAATGGCTACACCTTC.

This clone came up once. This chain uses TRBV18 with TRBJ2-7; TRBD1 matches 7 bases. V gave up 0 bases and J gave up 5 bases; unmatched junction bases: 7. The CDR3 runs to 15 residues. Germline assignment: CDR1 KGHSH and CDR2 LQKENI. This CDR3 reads CASSPPQGGGHEQYF. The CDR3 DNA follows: TGTGCCAGCTCACCACCTCAAGGGGGCGGACACGAGCAGTACTTC.

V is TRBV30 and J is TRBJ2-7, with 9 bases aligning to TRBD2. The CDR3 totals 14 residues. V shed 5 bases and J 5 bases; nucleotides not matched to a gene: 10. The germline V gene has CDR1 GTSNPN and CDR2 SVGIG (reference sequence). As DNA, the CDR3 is TGTGCCTGGCGTTTGGCGGGAGGGGGGAACGAGCAGTACTTC. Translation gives CAWRLAGGGNEQYF.

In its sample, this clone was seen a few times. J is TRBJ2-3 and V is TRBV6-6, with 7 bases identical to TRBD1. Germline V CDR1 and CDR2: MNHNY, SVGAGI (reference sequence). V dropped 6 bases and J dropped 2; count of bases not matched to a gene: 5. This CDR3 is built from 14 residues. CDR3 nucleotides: TGTGCCAGCAGCCTCGGGACAGCCACAGATACGCAGTATTTT. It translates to CASSLGTATDTQYF.

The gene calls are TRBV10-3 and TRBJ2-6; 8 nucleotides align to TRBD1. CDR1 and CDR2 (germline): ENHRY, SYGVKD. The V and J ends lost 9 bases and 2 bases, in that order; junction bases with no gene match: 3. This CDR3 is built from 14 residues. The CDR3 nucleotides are TGTGCCATATACAGGGGGACTGGGGCCAACGTCCTGACTTTC. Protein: CAIYRGTGANVLTF.

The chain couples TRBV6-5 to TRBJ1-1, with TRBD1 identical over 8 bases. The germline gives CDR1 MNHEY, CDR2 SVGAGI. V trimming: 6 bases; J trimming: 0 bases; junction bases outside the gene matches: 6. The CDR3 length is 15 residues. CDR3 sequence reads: CASRPPGGMNTEAFF. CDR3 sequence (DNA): TGTGCCAGCAGACCCCCAGGGGGCATGAACACTGAAGCTTTCTTT.

CDR3 sequence reads: CASIPRAGWTEAFF. CDR3 sequence (DNA): TGTGCCAGTATTCCTCGGGCAGGGTGGACTGAAGCTTTCTTT. The chain uses TRBV19 and TRBJ1-1; perhaps TRBD1 as D (5 bases). The V end was cut by 7 bases, the J end by 5 bases, with 17 bases between. The CDR3 extends over 14 amino acids. Germline V CDR1 and CDR2: LNHDA, SQIVND (reference sequence).

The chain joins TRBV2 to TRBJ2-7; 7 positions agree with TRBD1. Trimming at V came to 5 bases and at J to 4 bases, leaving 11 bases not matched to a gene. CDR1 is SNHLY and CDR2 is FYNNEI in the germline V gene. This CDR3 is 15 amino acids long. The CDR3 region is CASSPPGTEGYEQYV. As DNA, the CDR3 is TGTGCCAGCAGTCCCCCCGGGACAGAGGGGTACGAGCAGTACGTC.

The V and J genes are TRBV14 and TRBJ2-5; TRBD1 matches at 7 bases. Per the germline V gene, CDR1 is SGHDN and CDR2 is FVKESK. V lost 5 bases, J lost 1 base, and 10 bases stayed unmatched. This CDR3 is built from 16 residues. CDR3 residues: CASSARYRGPQETQYF. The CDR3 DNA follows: TGTGCCAGCAGCGCGAGATACAGGGGTCCCCAAGAGACCCAGTACTTC.

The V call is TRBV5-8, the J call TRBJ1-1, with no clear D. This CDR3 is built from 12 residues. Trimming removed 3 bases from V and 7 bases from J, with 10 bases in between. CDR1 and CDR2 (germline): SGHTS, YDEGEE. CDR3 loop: CASSSWEGEAFF. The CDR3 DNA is TGTGCCAGCAGCTCGTGGGAAGGTGAAGCTTTCTTT.

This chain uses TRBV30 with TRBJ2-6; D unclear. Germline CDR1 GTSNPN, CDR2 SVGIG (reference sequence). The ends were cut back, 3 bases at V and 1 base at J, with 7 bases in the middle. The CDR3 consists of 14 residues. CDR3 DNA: TGTGCCTGGAGCAGGACGTCTGGGGCCAACGTCCTGACTTTC. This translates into CAWSRTSGANVLTF.

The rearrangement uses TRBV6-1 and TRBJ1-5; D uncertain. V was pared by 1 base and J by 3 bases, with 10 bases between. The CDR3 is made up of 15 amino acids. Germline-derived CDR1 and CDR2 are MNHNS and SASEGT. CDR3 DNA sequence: TGTGCCAGCAGTGAAGTGAGCAGCATCAATCAGCCCCAGCATTTT. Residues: CASSEVSSINQPQHF.

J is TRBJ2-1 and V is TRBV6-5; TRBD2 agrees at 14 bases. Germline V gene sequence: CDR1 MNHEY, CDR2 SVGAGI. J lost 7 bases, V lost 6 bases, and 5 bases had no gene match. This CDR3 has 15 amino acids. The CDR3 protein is CASRDGTSGSNEQFF. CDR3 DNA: TGTGCCAGCAGAGATGGGACTAGCGGGAGTAATGAGCAGTTCTTC.

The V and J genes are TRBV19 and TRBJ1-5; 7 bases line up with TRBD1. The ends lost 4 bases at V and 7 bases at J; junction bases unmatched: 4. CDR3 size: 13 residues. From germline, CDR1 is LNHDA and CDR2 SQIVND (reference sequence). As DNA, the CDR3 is TGTGCCAGTAGTACCCAGGGGGAACAGCCCCAGCATTTT. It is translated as CASSTQGEQPQHF.

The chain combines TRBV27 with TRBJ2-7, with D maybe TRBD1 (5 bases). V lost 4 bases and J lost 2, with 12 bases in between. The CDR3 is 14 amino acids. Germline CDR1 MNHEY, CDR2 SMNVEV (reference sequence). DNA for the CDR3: TGTGCCAGCAGTTCAGCCGACAGCCCCTACGAGCAGTACTTC. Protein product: CASSSADSPYEQYF.

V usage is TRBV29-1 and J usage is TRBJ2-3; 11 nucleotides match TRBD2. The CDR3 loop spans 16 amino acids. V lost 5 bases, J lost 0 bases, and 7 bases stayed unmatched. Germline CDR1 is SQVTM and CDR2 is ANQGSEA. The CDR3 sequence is CSVKGGTSGSTDTQYF. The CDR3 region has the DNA TGCAGCGTTAAGGGGGGGACTAGCGGTAGCACAGATACGCAGTATTTT.

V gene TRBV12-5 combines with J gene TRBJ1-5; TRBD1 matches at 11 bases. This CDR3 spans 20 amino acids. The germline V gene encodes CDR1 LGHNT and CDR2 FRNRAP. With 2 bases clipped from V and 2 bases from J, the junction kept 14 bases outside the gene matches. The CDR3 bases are TGTGCTAGTGGTTTGACCAGTAGGACAGGGGGCGTCGCGGGCAATCAGCCCCAGCATTTT. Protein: CASGLTSRTGGVAGNQPQHF.

CDR3 bases: TGTGCCAGCACCCGTAGCGGGAGCAAATACGAGCAGTACGTC. The encoded protein is CASTRSGSKYEQYV. The V and J genes are TRBV21-1 and TRBJ2-7; TRBD2, the table's D call, lacks a check against the DNA. TRBV21-1 is deemed a pseudogene. The CDR3 is made up of 14 amino acids.

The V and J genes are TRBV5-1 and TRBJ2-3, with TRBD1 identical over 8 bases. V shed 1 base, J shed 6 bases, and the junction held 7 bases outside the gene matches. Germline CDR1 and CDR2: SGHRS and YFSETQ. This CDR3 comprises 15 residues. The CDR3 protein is CASSLSAGGWDTQYF. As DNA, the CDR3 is TGCGCCAGCAGCTTGTCGGCAGGGGGCTGGGATACGCAGTATTTT. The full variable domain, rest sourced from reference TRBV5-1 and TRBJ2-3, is KAGVTQTPRYLIKTRGQQVTLSCSPISGHRSVSWYQQTPGQGLQFLFEYFSETQRNKGNFPGRFSGRQFSNSRSEMNVSTLELGDSALYLCASSLSAGGWDTQYFGPGTRLTVL.

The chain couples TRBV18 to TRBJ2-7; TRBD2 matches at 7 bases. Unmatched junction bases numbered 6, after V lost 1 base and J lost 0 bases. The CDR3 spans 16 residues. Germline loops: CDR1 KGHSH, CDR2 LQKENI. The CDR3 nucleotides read TGTGCCAGCTCACCACAAGCTAGCGGAATCTCCTACGAGCAGTACTTC. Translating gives CASSPQASGISYEQYF.